What follows are 18 T cell receptor beta chains derived from one specimen sequenced in a study of tumor-infiltrating lymphocytes in primary liver carcinoma. TCR beta cDNA was reverse-transcribed from roughly 520 ng of total RNA. The reaction used a constant-region primer and ProtoScript II reverse transcriptase. Library construction for TCR beta comprised three nested multiplex PCR rounds performed with slightly modified ARM-PCR. The two initial PCR rounds, approximately 10 cycles each, used TRBV1-TRBV30 forward and C-beta reverse primers. TCRdb analysed the multiplex PCR reads with MiXCR anew, one entry per CDR3 protein. The data show 320,000 or so distinct CDR3 sequences, approximately 65% seen once. It was unsorted whole blood that yielded blood RNA, and germline DNA was also extracted. The sequenced sample consisted of peripheral blood. These receptors all come from a man in his forties or fifties with primary liver carcinoma and hepatitis B virus infection.

This clonotype was seen more than once but under ten times. A junction boundary mismatches the germline segment, possibly from a read error. The chain has TRBV6-2 or TRBV6-3 and TRBJ2-7; a possible D gene is TRBD2 (5 bases). CDR3 length: 14 amino acids. Germline V gives CDR1 MNHEY, CDR2 SVGEGT. The CDR3 region is CVSSLRDRAHEQYF. The CDR3 DNA reads as TGTGTCAGCAGTCTTCGGGATAGGGCCCACGAGCAGTACTTC.

On this clonotype: Sequence at one end of the junction differs from germline and may be a read error. The chain recombines TRBV5-1 with TRBJ2-2; 11 bases align to TRBD2. The CDR3 sequence is 16 residues long. In germline, CDR1 is SGHRS, CDR2 YFSETQ. The CDR3 region is CVSVLAGGLNTGELFF. The CDR3 coding sequence is TGCGTCAGCGTGCTAGCGGGAGGACTAAACACCGGGGAGCTGTTTTTT. Drawing the rest from reference TRBV5-1 and TRBJ2-2, the complete variable domain is KAGVTQTPRYLIKTRGQQVTLSCSPISGHRSVSWYQQTPGQGLQFLFEYFSETQRNKGNFPGRFSGRQFSNSRSEMNVSTLELGDSALYLCVSVLAGGLNTGELFFGEGSRLTVL.

This clonotype was counted only a few times. This sequence joins TRBV5-1 and TRBJ2-5; TRBD2 matches at 7 bases. The V gene's germline CDR1 is SGHRS and CDR2 YFSETQ. V lost 5 bases and J lost 4; bases outside the gene matches: 2. The CDR3 extends over 12 amino acids. This chain's CDR3 is CASRAGIETQYF. For the CDR3, the DNA is TGCGCCAGCAGAGCGGGAATAGAGACCCAGTACTTC.

For this clonotype: A junction boundary mismatches the germline segment, possibly from a read error. V is TRBV7-9 and J is TRBJ2-7; 8 bases map to TRBD1. The germline gives CDR1 SEHNR, CDR2 FQNEAQ (reference sequence). There are 14 residues in the CDR3. This CDR3 reads CAGSLQGGSYEQYF. The DNA of the CDR3 is TGTGCCGGCAGCTTACAGGGGGGCTCCTACGAGCAGTACTTC. The full variable domain, its missing parts supplied by reference TRBV7-9 and TRBJ2-7, is DTGVSQNPRHKITKRGQNVTFRCDPISEHNRLYWYRQTLGQGPEFLTYFQNEAQLEKSRLLSDRFSAERPKGSFSTLEIQRTEQGDSAMYLCAGSLQGGSYEQYFGPGTRLTVT.

A remark on this clonotype: This may be a read error, as it is one base from a much larger clone. The chain employs TRBV29-1 and TRBJ2-2; no clear D gene. The V end was cut by 5 bases, the J end by 5 bases, with 12 bases between. In germline, CDR1 is SQVTM, CDR2 ANQGSEA. This CDR3 contains 13 residues. This CDR3 is CSVPKILTGELFF. DNA for the CDR3: TGCAGCGTTCCGAAGATTTTGACCGGGGAGCTGTTTTTT.

This clonotype was detected a few times. The chain employs TRBV6-6 and TRBJ1-6; D uncertain. Germline CDR1 and CDR2: MNHNY and SVGAGI (reference sequence). Between the trimmed V and J ends, which lost 6 bases and 6 bases, there was a span of 18 bases. This CDR3 region has 16 residues. The CDR3 DNA sequence: TGTGCCAGCAGCTACGGTCGTTCGACTTTTAATTCACCCCTCCACTTT. Its translation: CASSYGRSTFNSPLHF.

V gene TRBV5-1 combines with J gene TRBJ2-3; a weak D match, TRBD2 (6 bases). This CDR3 comprises 14 residues. The V gene lost 7 bases and the J gene lost 6 bases, with 18 bases spanning the gap. CDR1 is SGHRS and CDR2 is YFSETQ in the germline V gene. CDR3 loop: CASHRDSPMDTQYF. The DNA for the CDR3 is TGCGCCAGCCACCGGGACTCCCCAATGGATACGCAGTATTTT.

In the case of this clonotype: An end of the junction differs from the germline gene, which may be a read error. V and J are TRBV5-5 and TRBJ2-7; 10 bases are shared with TRBD1. Germline V gene sequence: CDR1 SGHKS, CDR2 YYEKEE (reference sequence). This CDR3 contains 15 residues. This chain's CDR3 is CASSLSGTGDNEQCF. The CDR3 DNA follows: TGTGCCAGCAGCTTGTCCGGGACAGGGGACAACGAGCAGTGCTTC.

The chain couples TRBV11-2 to TRBJ2-7; either TRBD1 or TRBD2 may fit D (6 bases each). The germline V gene has CDR1 SGHAT and CDR2 FQNNGV. The CDR3 loop spans 13 amino acids. CDR3 loop: CGSSLGGGGEQYF. The CDR3 nucleotides read TGTGGCAGTAGCTTAGGGGGAGGTGGCGAGCAGTACTTC.

In this sample, this clonotype turned up many times. This chain joins TRBV4-1 and TRBJ2-3, with D maybe TRBD1 (6 bases). The V end lost 5 bases, the J end lost 2 bases, and 11 bases lay between the germline ends. The CDR3 has 14 amino acids. Germline-derived CDR1 and CDR2 are MGHRA and YSYEKL. This CDR3 reads CASSAQGDTDTQYF. DNA for the CDR3: TGCGCCAGCAGCGCACAGGGAGACACAGATACGCAGTATTTT.

About this clonotype: As the CDR3 is not closed by the conserved phenylalanine or tryptophan, this likely results from a read error. The chain has TRBV11-1 and TRBJ1-1; D is unclear. The CDR3 sequence is 12 residues long. V lost 4 bases and J 7 bases, leaving 10 bases between the germline ends. Germline CDR1 is SGHAT and CDR2 is FQDESV (reference sequence). The CDR3 is CASSSSSSEAFI. As DNA, the CDR3 is TGTGCCAGCAGCTCGAGCAGCAGTGAAGCTTTCATT.

This clonotype appeared once. The germline gene is not matched at one end of the junction; a read error may be the cause. This chain uses TRBV10-2 with TRBJ2-1; TRBD2 matches 7 bases. This CDR3 spans 13 amino acids. CDR1 WSHSY and CDR2 SAAADI come from the germline V gene. DNA for the CDR3: TGCGCCATCTCTTTGAGCCTCCGGGGGGAGCAGTCCTTC. As protein: CAISLSLRGEQSF.

The gene calls are TRBV6-6 and TRBJ1-1, with 7 bases matching TRBD1. The V gene's germline CDR1 is MNHNY and CDR2 SVGAGI (reference sequence). This CDR3 region has 14 residues. The DNA of the CDR3 is TGTGTCAACTCCGGGGACAGTAAGAACACTGAAGCTTTCTTT. It translates to CVNSGDSKNTEAFF.

This clonotype was observed a few times. The chain combines TRBV6-1 with TRBJ2-1; 9 bases align to TRBD2. The length of the CDR3 is 16 residues. Germline trimming cut 0 bases from V and 7 bases from J; bases unmatched to any gene: 7. Germline V lookup: CDR1 MNHNS, CDR2 SASEGT. The CDR3 DNA reads as TGTGCCAGCAGTGAAGCTGTCGCGGGAGGGATAAATGAGCAGTTCTTC. Amino acids: CASSEAVAGGINEQFF.

Remarks on this clonotype: Sequence at one end of the junction differs from germline and may be a read error. V is TRBV12-5 and J is TRBJ1-1; D ambiguous. This CDR3 spans 13 amino acids. The germline V gene encodes CDR1 LGHNT and CDR2 FRNRAP. The CDR3 nucleotides are TGTGCTAGTGGCCTTTTGGGTGGCTCTGAAGCCTTCTTT. Encoded protein: CASGLLGGSEAFF.

As for this clonotype: This clone may be a read error of a much larger clone one base away. CDR3: CASSGTSDTDTQYF. The DNA of the CDR3 is TGTGCCAGTTCAGGGACTAGCGACACAGATACGCAGTATTTT. The chain couples TRBV6-5 to TRBJ2-3, with TRBD2 identical over 10 bases. Germline loops: CDR1 MNHEY, CDR2 SVGAGI. The CDR3 totals 14 residues. Trimming removed 9 bases from V and 2 bases from J; junction bases left unmatched: 5.

Worth noting for this clonotype: A read error may produce the germline difference seen at one junction end. The chain recombines TRBV12-3 or TRBV12-4 with TRBJ1-3; no clear D. CDR3 size: 14 residues. CDR3: CDSSWDYSGNTIYF. The CDR3 DNA reads as TGTGACAGCAGCTGGGATTACTCTGGAAACACCATATATTTT.

Details on this clonotype: At one end, the junction sequence differs from germline, possibly due to a read error. J is TRBJ1-5 and V is TRBV5-1; D remains unclear. The CDR3 has 13 amino acids. CDR1 is SGHRS, CDR2 YFSETQ, per germline. CDR3 sequence reads: CASSLASNQTQHF. CDR3 nucleotides: TGCGCCAGCAGCTTGGCGTCCAATCAGACCCAGCATTTT.